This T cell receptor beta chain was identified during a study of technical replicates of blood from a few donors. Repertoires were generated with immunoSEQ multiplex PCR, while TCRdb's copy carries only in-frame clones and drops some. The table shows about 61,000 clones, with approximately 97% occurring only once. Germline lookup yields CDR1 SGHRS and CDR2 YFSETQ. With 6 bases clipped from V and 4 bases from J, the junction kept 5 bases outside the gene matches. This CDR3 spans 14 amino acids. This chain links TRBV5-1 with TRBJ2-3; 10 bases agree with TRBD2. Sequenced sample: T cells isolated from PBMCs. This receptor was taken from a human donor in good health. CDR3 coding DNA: TGCGCCAGCACCGCTAGCGGGAGAGCAGATACGCAGTATTTT. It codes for CASTASGRADTQYF.